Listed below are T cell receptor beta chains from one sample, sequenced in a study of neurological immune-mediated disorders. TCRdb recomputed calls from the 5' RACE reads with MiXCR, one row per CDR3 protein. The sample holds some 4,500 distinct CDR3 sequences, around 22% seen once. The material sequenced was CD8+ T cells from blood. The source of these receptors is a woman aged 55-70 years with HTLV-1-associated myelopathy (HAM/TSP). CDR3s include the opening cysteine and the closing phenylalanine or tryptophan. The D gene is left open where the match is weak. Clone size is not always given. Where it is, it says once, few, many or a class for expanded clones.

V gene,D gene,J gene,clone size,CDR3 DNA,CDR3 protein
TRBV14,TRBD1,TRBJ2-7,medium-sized,TGTGCCAGCAGCCCCGGGACAGGGAACCCCTACGAGCAGTACTTC,CASSPGTGNPYEQYF
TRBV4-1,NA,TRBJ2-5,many,TGCGCCAGCAGCCAAGAAGGGTACAGGCAGGGAGAGACCCAGTACTTC,CASSQEGYRQGETQYF
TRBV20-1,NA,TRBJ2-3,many,TGCAGTGCTAGGCGGGGTGAGGGCACAGATACGCAGTATTTT,CSARRGEGTDTQYF
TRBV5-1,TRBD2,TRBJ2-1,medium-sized,TGCGCCAGCAGCTTGGTCACTAGCGGGGGGGATGAGCAGTTCTTC,CASSLVTSGGDEQFF
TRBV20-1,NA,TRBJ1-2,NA,TGCAGTGCCCGGACAGCGCAAAACTATAGATACACCTTC,CSARTAQNYRYTF
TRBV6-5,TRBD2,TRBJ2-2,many,TGTGCCAGCAGTTACTCGGGACTAGCGGGGGACACCGGGGAGCTGTTTTTT,CASSYSGLAGDTGELFF
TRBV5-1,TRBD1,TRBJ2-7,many,TGCGCCAGCAGCTTGTTCATGGGACAGGGGGTACCGCTGGAGTCCGAGCAGTACTTC,CASSLFMGQGVPLESEQYF
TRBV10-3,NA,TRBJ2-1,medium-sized,TGTGCCATCAGTGATCCGGACGTAAACAATGAGCAGTTCTTC,CAISDPDVNNEQFF
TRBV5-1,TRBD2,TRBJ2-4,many,TGCGCCAGCAGCTTGGGGCTAGCGGGGCCCAAAAACATTCAGTACTTC,CASSLGLAGPKNIQYF
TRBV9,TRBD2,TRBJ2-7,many,TGTGCCAGCAGCGGGGCTAGCGGGGTTTACGAGCAGTACTTC,CASSGASGVYEQYF
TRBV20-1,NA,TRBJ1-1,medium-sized,TGCAGTGCTTCCCCCCCGGACTCCTACACTGAAGCTTTTTTT,CSASPPDSYTEAFF
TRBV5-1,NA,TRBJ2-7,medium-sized,TGCGCCAGCAGCCCTGGGATTATCGGATCTTACGAGCAGTACTTC,CASSPGIIGSYEQYF
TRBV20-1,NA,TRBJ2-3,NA,TGCAGTGCGGCAGGGGACTCGAATACGCAGTATTTT,CSAAGDSNTQYF